These T cell receptor beta chains were read from a single sample in a study of blood T cells in healthy people across ages. TCRdb called the 5' RACE reads again in MiXCR, with one record for every CDR3 protein. The sample holds more than 1,000,000 distinct CDR3 sequences; roughly 24% are singletons and the top ten take around 0.75%. A further study also used this sample, focusing on T cells of mothers and their children.

Sequenced sample: blood. These receptor sequences come from a girl aged 2 to 10 in good health. CDR3s include the opening cysteine and the closing phenylalanine or tryptophan. Fields, in order: D gene, clone size, V gene, J gene, CDR3 protein, CDR3 DNA. D genes are given only for firm matches. Clone size, where shown, is once, few, many, or a class for clones that have expanded.

d_call: .; clone_size: .; v_call: TRBV20-1; j_call: TRBJ1-1; cdr3_aa: CSARRQELNTEAFF; cdr3_nt: TGCAGTGCCAGGCGACAGGAACTGAACACTGAAGCTTTCTTT
d_call: TRBD1; clone_size: .; v_call: TRBV6-1; j_call: TRBJ2-4; cdr3_aa: CASSQAGPGGDFAKNIQYF; cdr3_nt: TGTGCCAGCAGCCAAGCAGGACCAGGGGGCGATTTTGCCAAAAACATTCAGTACTTC
d_call: TRBD1; clone_size: few; v_call: TRBV29-1; j_call: TRBJ2-7; cdr3_aa: CSVMTGHEQYF; cdr3_nt: TGCAGCGTTATGACAGGGCACGAGCAGTACTTC
d_call: .; clone_size: .; v_call: TRBV6-5; j_call: TRBJ2-4; cdr3_aa: CASTDDRENIQYF; cdr3_nt: TGTGCCAGCACCGACGACAGAGAAAACATTCAGTACTTC
d_call: .; clone_size: few; v_call: TRBV7-9; j_call: TRBJ2-7; cdr3_aa: CASSLAGYQSYEQYF; cdr3_nt: TGTGCCAGCAGCTTAGCGGGCTACCAATCCTACGAGCAGTACTTC
d_call: .; clone_size: .; v_call: TRBV6-1; j_call: TRBJ2-7; cdr3_aa: CASRGRASHEQYF; cdr3_nt: TGTGCCAGCAGGGGCAGGGCGTCCCACGAGCAGTACTTC
d_call: .; clone_size: few; v_call: TRBV29-1; j_call: TRBJ1-2; cdr3_aa: CSVDVNLNYGYTF; cdr3_nt: TGCAGCGTTGATGTAAACCTTAACTATGGCTACACCTTC
d_call: TRBD2; clone_size: few; v_call: TRBV9; j_call: TRBJ2-7; cdr3_aa: CASSVDSSGLYEQYF; cdr3_nt: TGTGCCAGCAGCGTAGATTCTAGCGGACTATACGAGCAGTACTTC
d_call: .; clone_size: .; v_call: TRBV16; j_call: TRBJ2-7; cdr3_aa: CASSQSPKSEQYF; cdr3_nt: TGTGCCAGCAGCCAATCTCCGAAAAGCGAGCAGTACTTC
d_call: .; clone_size: .; v_call: TRBV7-2; j_call: TRBJ2-3; cdr3_aa: CASSFDGTDTQYF; cdr3_nt: TGTGCCAGCAGCTTTGACGGCACAGATACGCAGTATTTT
d_call: TRBD2; clone_size: .; v_call: TRBV3-1; j_call: TRBJ2-7; cdr3_aa: CASSQESLAGNHEQYF; cdr3_nt: TGTGCCAGCAGCCAAGAATCCCTAGCGGGAAACCACGAGCAGTACTTC
d_call: TRBD1; clone_size: .; v_call: TRBV20-1; j_call: TRBJ2-5; cdr3_aa: CSARIRDSQETQYF; cdr3_nt: TGCAGTGCTAGAATCAGGGACAGCCAAGAGACCCAGTACTTC
d_call: .; clone_size: few; v_call: TRBV6-5; j_call: TRBJ2-1; cdr3_aa: CASSPGWNNEQFF; cdr3_nt: TGTGCCAGCAGCCCAGGCTGGAACAATGAGCAGTTCTTC
d_call: TRBD2; clone_size: .; v_call: TRBV10-1; j_call: TRBJ2-7; cdr3_aa: CASSDGTSGGRTYEQYF; cdr3_nt: TGCGCCAGCAGCGATGGGACTAGCGGAGGAAGGACCTACGAGCAGTACTTC
d_call: .; clone_size: few; v_call: TRBV20-1; j_call: TRBJ1-3; cdr3_aa: CSAREWLLSTIYF; cdr3_nt: TGCAGTGCTAGAGAGTGGTTGCTTTCAACCATATATTTT
d_call: .; clone_size: .; v_call: TRBV4-1; j_call: TRBJ2-1; cdr3_aa: CASSHLPPRSDSYNEQFF; cdr3_nt: TGCGCCAGCAGCCATTTGCCGCCCCGGTCAGACTCCTACAATGAGCAGTTCTTC
d_call: .; clone_size: .; v_call: TRBV5-1; j_call: TRBJ2-1; cdr3_aa: CASKSIDQNEQFF; cdr3_nt: TGCGCCAGCAAATCTATAGACCAGAATGAGCAGTTCTTC
d_call: .; clone_size: .; v_call: TRBV4-1; j_call: TRBJ2-7; cdr3_aa: CASSQEAPSEQYF; cdr3_nt: TGCGCCAGCAGCCAAGAAGCCCCGAGCGAGCAGTACTTC
d_call: .; clone_size: few; v_call: TRBV10-3; j_call: TRBJ1-1; cdr3_aa: CAISVENTEAFF; cdr3_nt: TGTGCCATCAGTGTCGAGAACACTGAAGCTTTCTTT
d_call: .; clone_size: few; v_call: TRBV10-3; j_call: TRBJ2-1; cdr3_aa: CASDRDASNEQFF; cdr3_nt: TGTGCCTCCGACCGAGATGCTTCCAATGAGCAGTTCTTC
d_call: .; clone_size: .; v_call: TRBV7-3; j_call: TRBJ2-3; cdr3_aa: CASSLGNADTQYF; cdr3_nt: TGTGCCAGCAGCTTGGGGAATGCAGATACGCAGTATTTT